One TCR beta chain is described in this entry. No cognate antigen has been identified for it. Qualities for individual bases were not recorded, and no much larger clone is one base off. Collaborating institutions collected whole blood in K2EDTA tubes following their own protocols. For TCRbeta analysis, collaborators shipped samples as frozen whole blood, isolated PBMCs, or DNA extracted from either of those sample types. Looking up the germline V gene (reference sequence) yields CDR1 PRHDT and CDR2 FYEKMQ. From the cysteine up to the phenylalanine, the CDR3 has a length of 19 residues. Left in the record is the CDR3 DNA by itself, 57 bases read in frame from the first base. Clipping removes 5 bases from V and 2 bases from J, with 18 as the unmatched junction base count. This record comes from a study of blood T cell repertoires in COVID-19 (dated by TCRdb to between 2020 and 2021). Broadly, across the study: The collaborator samples originated in the United States, Italy and Spain and spanned the acute and convalescent phases of COVID-19. The repertoires were released in a freely available public database meant as a resource for research on the immune response to SARS-CoV-2. A de-identified subject ID, COVID-19 status, age in years and sex were almost always included in the sample metadata. Subjects who had been exposed to COVID-19, were actively infected with it, or had recovered from it provided the deeply sampled blood TCRbeta repertoires that made up the dataset. Where available, HLA class I and class II types were obtained from metadata supplied by the sample provider rather than from assay-based typing. The material from the prospective study consisted of cDNA or gDNA derived from T cells, B-cell-depleted T cells, or PBMCs. Samples were obtained from the ongoing ImmuneRACE study (first 160 participants) and from over a thousand subjects provided by 6 global collaborators.

The immunoSEQ Assay, a bias-controlled multiplex PCR, was used to amplify TCRbeta CDR3 regions from genomic DNA. In the source study's methods: The number of nucleated cells in each sample was estimated from the amplification of reference gene primers within the assay. To quantify the absolute abundance of each unique TCRbeta CDR3 rearrangement, sequence reads were collapsed and filtered. For each sample, productive Simpson clonality was calculated as the square root of Simpson's diversity index across productive rearrangements. TCRdb re-hosts the immuneACCESS table, in-frame sequences only. Its copies lack some clones; in the studies checked, an unresolved V gene accounts for under half of them, and the cause for the rest is not known. The D gene and trimming were derived from the DNA, and the V and J assignments and clone size from that table. The sample table contains 150,000 or so clones; only one count was recorded for about 90% of them. The ten largest clones represent around 6.1% of the sample.

Results and caveats for the whole study, not just this receptor: How much clinical and demographic metadata was included differed by source and by participant, and the metadata was provided uncurated.

The source material was peripheral blood. The chain is encoded by TRBV13 joined to TRBJ2-7, with 10 bases matching TRBD1. This TCR was sampled from a man older than 75 with acute or convalescent COVID-19. The DNA sequence is given as TGTGCCAGCAGCAAAACCCAGTGGACCGGGACAGGGGCCCCCTACGAGCAGTACTTC. It encodes CASSKTQWTGTGAPYEQYF.